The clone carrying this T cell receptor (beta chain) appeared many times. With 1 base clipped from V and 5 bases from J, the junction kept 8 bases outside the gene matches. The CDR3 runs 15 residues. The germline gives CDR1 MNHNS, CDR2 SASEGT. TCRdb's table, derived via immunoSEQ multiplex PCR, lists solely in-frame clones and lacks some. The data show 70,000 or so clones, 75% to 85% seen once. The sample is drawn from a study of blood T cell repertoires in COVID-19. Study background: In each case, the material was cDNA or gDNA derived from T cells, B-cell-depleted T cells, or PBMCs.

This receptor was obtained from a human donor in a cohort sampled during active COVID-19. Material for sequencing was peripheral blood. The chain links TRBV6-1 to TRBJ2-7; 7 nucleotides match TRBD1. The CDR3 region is CASSEGKGGMDEQYF. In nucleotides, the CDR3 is TGTGCCAGCAGTGAAGGTAAAGGGGGCATGGACGAGCAGTACTTC.